This T cell receptor (beta chain) was obtained from a study of cytomegalovirus exposure and HLA in healthy donors. At the level of the study: The roughly 120 million unique TCR beta sequences, from approximately 170 million T cells, were found by an earlier analysis. Findings and caveats of the study: In the analysis, some V segments, TRBV6-2 and TRBV6-3 included, were excluded as indistinguishable. When a later analysis compared HLA-associated TCR beta chains with equally common others, the HLA-associated chains turned out to be more clonally expanded and to have lower generation probabilities.

As concerns this clone: Its specificity is unknown.

V was clipped by 4 bases and J by 3 bases; unmatched bases: 10. CDR1 is LNHDA, CDR2 SQIVND, per germline (reference sequence). The CDR3 length is 17 residues. The PCR contained 60 Vbeta and 13 Jbeta primers. Clones were read by immunoSEQ multiplex PCR, and TCRdb kept only the in-frame ones, dropping some. The table has under 200,000 clones, approximately 80% seen once. The clonotype originates from a man aged 30 to 39 in good health and CMV-seropositive. The chain links TRBV19 to TRBJ2-3; 10 bases line up with TRBD1. The specimen was PBMCs. Here the CDR3 reads CASSSPPGQGLTDTQYF. The CDR3 DNA is TGTGCCAGTAGTAGCCCCCCGGGACAGGGGCTGACAGATACGCAGTATTTT. The whole variable domain, remainder taken from reference TRBV19 and TRBJ2-3, is DGGITQSPKYLFRKEGQNVTLSCEQNLNHDAMYWYRQDPGQGLRLIYYSQIVNDFQKGDIAEGYSVSREKKESFPLTVTSAQKNPTAFYLCASSSPPGQGLTDTQYFGPGTRLTVL.